The rows below give T cell receptor beta chains drawn from one sample of a study of T cells expressing NK-cell markers. TCRdb re-analyzed the 5' RACE reads; it lists each CDR3 protein once, without DNA. Here the sample table reports about 260,000 distinct CDR3 sequences. The sequenced sample consisted of blood T cells: a sorted CD56 or NKG2C T cell subset, CD4+ or CD8+ T cells, or bulk PBMC T cells (not recorded which). The receptors originated from a man younger than 30 in good health. Both conserved end residues are part of each CDR3.

>TRBV7-2|TRBJ1-6|15
CASSLVRGTGSPLHF
>TRBV6-2/TRBV6-3|TRBJ1-1|16
CASREPPLGRDTEAFF
>TRBV12-3/TRBV12-4|TRBJ2-1|14
CASRTGLVNNEQFF
>TRBV29-1|TRBJ2-1|12
CSVGPKVGPQFF
>TRBV29-1|TRBJ2-5|13
CSVQALFQETQYF
>TRBV20-1|TRBJ2-7|14
CSARDGGARYEQYF
>TRBV5-1|TRBJ1-3|16
CASSPLKGDERNTIYF
>TRBV19|TRBJ1-1|17
CASSIQMGLGGRTEAFF
>TRBV7-2|TRBJ1-5|14
CASSLVLGDQPQHF
>TRBV19|TRBJ2-2|16
CASIHLGTSGTGELFF
>TRBV10-2|TRBJ1-5|14
CASRPSIREQPQHF
>TRBV4-2|TRBJ2-1|14
CASSHGTNNNEQFF
>TRBV5-4|TRBJ1-3|16
CASSLSGGISGNTIYF
>TRBV12-3/TRBV12-4|TRBJ1-2|13
CASSRDGFYGYTF
>TRBV7-8|TRBJ2-1|14
CASSLAARGNEQFF
>TRBV29-1|TRBJ2-5|15
CSVLLNRGRQETQYF
>TRBV18|TRBJ1-2|14
CASSQDGLGYGYTF
>TRBV20-1|TRBJ2-5|12
CSAGTEQETQYF
>TRBV11-3|TRBJ1-6|13
CASSRALNSPLHF
>TRBV6-2/TRBV6-3|TRBJ2-3|13
CASRPRSADTQYF
>TRBV12-3/TRBV12-4|TRBJ1-1|13
CAIRGPGDTEAFF
>TRBV19|TRBJ2-1|14
CASSIGRFRSEQFF
>TRBV18|TRBJ2-7|16
CASSPTDTSTSYEQYF
>TRBV18|TRBJ1-5|12
CASSPGNQPQHF
>TRBV5-1|TRBJ2-1|13
CASSALADNEQFF
>TRBV20-1|TRBJ2-3|14
CSASEQTDTDTQYF
>TRBV10-3|TRBJ2-5|16
CAITSDPRLAGEARYF
>TRBV7-2|TRBJ1-1|13
CASSLVTGDKAFF
>TRBV28|TRBJ1-4|13
CASSPSTNEKLFF
>TRBV6-5|TRBJ1-2|11
CASSTGGGYTF
>TRBV29-1|TRBJ1-4|14
CSVGTGPPNEKLFF
>TRBV20-1|TRBJ2-3|13
CSAKRDGTDTQYF
>TRBV12-3/TRBV12-4|TRBJ2-6|16
CASIPNPGSGANVLTF
>TRBV6-1|TRBJ2-7|13
CASSRPRGREQYF
>TRBV4-2|TRBJ2-3|16
CASSPETSGSTDTQYF
>TRBV20-1|TRBJ2-7|14
CSARDLGRGDEQYF
>TRBV25-1|TRBJ1-4|12
CASSDGPEKLFF
>TRBV6-4|TRBJ2-1|15
CASSLSNNPYNEQFF
>TRBV7-2|TRBJ2-3|17
CASSQGLAGRSTDTQYF
>TRBV7-2|TRBJ2-5|12
CASSLNPGTQYF
>TRBV6-5|TRBJ2-2|11
CASRTQGNLFF